Each of the 5 T cell receptor beta chains below was sequenced from the same sample in a study of T cells in Graves' hyperthyroidism and ophthalmopathy. Amplified TCR beta CDR3 regions came from RNA transcripts. The HTBI primer set was used in a first-round RT-PCR of the TCR CDR3. MiXCR, run by TCRdb on the multiplex PCR reads, gives a single entry per CDR3 protein. The sample contains hundreds of thousands of distinct CDR3 sequences, roughly 14% of which appear only once. Sequenced input: blood. The receptor source for this set is a man aged 18-30 years with Graves' ophthalmopathy.

This clonotype occurred many times. The gene calls are TRBV7-2 and TRBJ2-7; D is perhaps TRBD1 (6 bases). CDR3 length: 14 amino acids. From germline, CDR1 is SGHTA and CDR2 FQGNSA. V was trimmed by 5 bases and J by 3 bases, leaving 14 bases between them. For the CDR3, the DNA is TGTGCCAGCAGCAAAAACCCAGGGGTCTACGAGCAGTACTTC. Its protein product is CASSKNPGVYEQYF.

The sample holds many counts of this clonotype. V is TRBV3-1 and J is TRBJ2-1; D call uncertain. CDR3 length equals 14 residues. Germline V gene data show CDR1 as LGHDT and CDR2 as YNNKEL (reference sequence). The V end was cut by 4 bases, the J end by 7 bases, with 14 bases between. The CDR3 DNA reads as TGTGCCAGCAGCCCGCCCGGGCTTGGGAATGAGCAGTTCTTC. This gives the protein CASSPPGLGNEQFF.

This clonotype occurred many times. The gene calls are TRBV11-2 and TRBJ2-5; 7 bases align to TRBD1. Trimming took 3 bases from V and 4 from J; bases not matched to a gene: 8. The germline gives CDR1 SGHAT, CDR2 FQNNGV. CDR3 length: 15 residues. The CDR3 DNA reads as TGTGCCAGCAGCTTCGACAGGGAATATGGAGAGACCCAGTACTTC. It codes for CASSFDREYGETQYF.

This chain joins TRBV20-1 and TRBJ2-2, with D possibly being TRBD1 (5 bases). CDR3 length: 12 residues. Germline V lookup: CDR1 DFQATT, CDR2 SNEGSKA (reference sequence). Trimming pared 2 bases from V and 6 bases from J, leaving 7 bases between. CDR3 DNA sequence: TGCAGTGCTAGAAGGGGTGCCGGGGAGCTGTTTTTT. Protein: CSARRGAGELFF.

In its sample, this clonotype was seen many times. This chain connects TRBV7-9 to TRBJ2-2; D gene ambiguous. V lost 2 bases and J 7 bases, leaving 8 bases between the germline ends. This CDR3 is built from 13 residues. Germline CDR1 is SEHNR and CDR2 is FQNEAQ (reference sequence). This CDR3 reads CASSLSQVGELFF. The CDR3 DNA is TGTGCCAGCAGCTTATCCCAAGTCGGGGAGCTGTTTTTT. The full variable domain, completed using reference TRBV7-9 and TRBJ2-2, is DTGVSQNPRHKITKRGQNVTFRCDPISEHNRLYWYRQTLGQGPEFLTYFQNEAQLEKSRLLSDRFSAERPKGSFSTLEIQRTEQGDSAMYLCASSLSQVGELFFGEGSRLTVL.